A selection of T cell receptor beta chains follows, all from one sample in a study of OX40 agonist ivuxolimab in advanced cancers. The assay was immunoSEQ multiplex PCR, and TCRdb's table has in-frame clones only and misses some. This repertoire shows more than 90,000 clones, 70% to 85% found once; its top ten account for around 1.6%. The sample consisted of CD4+ or CD8+ T cells sorted from blood, taken in a trial of the OX40 agonist ivuxolimab. These receptors originate from an adult with an advanced solid tumor such as melanoma, head and neck, liver or kidney cancer. Both conserved end residues are part of each CDR3. The D gene is left open where the match is weak. Part of the rows lack a size; the others show once, few, many or a class for expanded clones.

clone size: -; V gene: TRBV5-4; J gene: TRBJ2-7; D gene: TRBD1; CDR3 protein: CASSPGTGPYEQYF; CDR3 DNA: TGTGCCAGCAGCCCTGGGACAGGGCCCTACGAGCAGTACTTC
clone size: -; V gene: TRBV19; J gene: TRBJ2-1; D gene: TRBD1; CDR3 protein: CASSMLLPGTGGLHEQFF; CDR3 DNA: TGTGCCAGTAGTATGCTACTCCCCGGGACAGGGGGCTTGCATGAGCAGTTCTTC
clone size: -; V gene: TRBV6-6; J gene: TRBJ2-7; D gene: -; CDR3 protein: CASSYSPGTYEQYF; CDR3 DNA: TGTGCCAGCAGTTACTCGCCAGGTACCTACGAGCAGTACTTC
clone size: -; V gene: TRBV5-4; J gene: TRBJ2-6; D gene: TRBD2; CDR3 protein: CASSFGGSGANVLTF; CDR3 DNA: TGTGCCAGCAGCTTCGGGGGGTCTGGGGCCAACGTCCTGACTTTC
clone size: -; V gene: TRBV19; J gene: TRBJ1-3; D gene: -; CDR3 protein: CASSFTTGASGNTIYF; CDR3 DNA: TGTGCCAGTAGTTTTACGACAGGCGCCTCTGGAAACACCATATATTTT
clone size: once; V gene: TRBV11-2; J gene: TRBJ1-2; D gene: -; CDR3 protein: CASSLDRVNYGYTF; CDR3 DNA: TGTGCCAGCAGCTTAGACAGGGTAAACTATGGCTACACCTTC
clone size: -; V gene: TRBV6-1; J gene: TRBJ2-2; D gene: -; CDR3 protein: CASSEGLGTGELFF; CDR3 DNA: TGTGCCAGCAGTGAAGGGCTGGGCACCGGGGAGCTGTTTTTT
clone size: few; V gene: TRBV28; J gene: TRBJ1-5; D gene: -; CDR3 protein: CASISVGSQPQHF; CDR3 DNA: TGTGCCAGCATCTCGGTGGGAAGTCAGCCCCAGCATTTT
clone size: -; V gene: TRBV11-1; J gene: TRBJ1-1; D gene: TRBD1; CDR3 protein: CASSLAGTGNRAFF; CDR3 DNA: TGTGCCAGCAGCTTAGCCGGGACAGGGAACAGAGCTTTCTTT
clone size: -; V gene: TRBV7-3; J gene: TRBJ1-1; D gene: -; CDR3 protein: CASSLETNTEAFF; CDR3 DNA: TGTGCCAGCAGCTTAGAGACGAACACTGAAGCTTTCTTT
clone size: -; V gene: TRBV6-1; J gene: TRBJ1-6; D gene: -; CDR3 protein: CASSGYINSPLHF; CDR3 DNA: TGTGCCAGCAGTGGATATATAAATTCACCCCTCCACTTT
clone size: -; V gene: TRBV20-1; J gene: TRBJ1-6; D gene: -; CDR3 protein: CSARSDSPLHF; CDR3 DNA: TGCAGTGCTCGTAGCGATTCACCCCTCCACTTT
clone size: -; V gene: TRBV5-4; J gene: TRBJ1-5; D gene: -; CDR3 protein: CASSLSGSNQPQHF; CDR3 DNA: TGTGCCAGCAGCTTGTCTGGCTCCAATCAGCCCCAGCATTTT
clone size: -; V gene: TRBV7-9; J gene: TRBJ1-1; D gene: TRBD1; CDR3 protein: CASSRGGDRGNTEAFF; CDR3 DNA: TGTGCCAGCAGCCGGGGCGGCGACAGGGGGAACACTGAAGCTTTCTTT
clone size: -; V gene: TRBV19; J gene: TRBJ1-4; D gene: -; CDR3 protein: CASSFGNRASEKLFF; CDR3 DNA: TGTGCCAGTAGTTTCGGAAACAGGGCGAGTGAGAAACTGTTTTTT
clone size: -; V gene: TRBV28; J gene: TRBJ1-3; D gene: -; CDR3 protein: CASRGGNTIYF; CDR3 DNA: TGTGCCAGCAGGGGGGGAAACACCATATATTTT
clone size: few; V gene: TRBV7-8; J gene: TRBJ2-7; D gene: -; CDR3 protein: CASSLDGVEQYF; CDR3 DNA: TGTGCCAGCAGCTTAGATGGGGTTGAGCAGTACTTC
clone size: -; V gene: TRBV6-5; J gene: TRBJ2-7; D gene: -; CDR3 protein: CASSSPIEQYF; CDR3 DNA: TGTGCCAGCAGTTCCCCCATCGAGCAGTACTTC
clone size: -; V gene: TRBV19; J gene: TRBJ1-1; D gene: -; CDR3 protein: CASRQQGGGGNTEAFF; CDR3 DNA: TGTGCCAGTAGGCAACAGGGCGGCGGGGGAAACACTGAAGCTTTCTTT
clone size: few; V gene: TRBV15; J gene: TRBJ1-1; D gene: -; CDR3 protein: CATSGRLLMNTEAFF; CDR3 DNA: TGTGCCACCAGCGGCAGACTGCTAATGAACACTGAAGCTTTCTTT
clone size: -; V gene: TRBV4-3; J gene: TRBJ2-2; D gene: TRBD2; CDR3 protein: CASSQELAGVGELFF; CDR3 DNA: TGCGCCAGCAGCCAAGAGCTAGCGGGGGTCGGGGAGCTGTTTTTT
clone size: -; V gene: TRBV19; J gene: TRBJ2-2; D gene: -; CDR3 protein: CASNNRGNTGELFF; CDR3 DNA: TGTGCCAGTAACAATAGGGGGAACACCGGGGAGCTGTTTTTT
clone size: -; V gene: TRBV10-3; J gene: TRBJ2-1; D gene: TRBD2; CDR3 protein: CAISELAGGGNEQFF; CDR3 DNA: TGTGCCATCAGTGAACTAGCGGGAGGTGGCAATGAGCAGTTCTTC
clone size: -; V gene: TRBV19; J gene: TRBJ1-4; D gene: TRBD1; CDR3 protein: CASRTGATNEKLFF; CDR3 DNA: TGTGCCAGTAGGACAGGGGCAACTAATGAAAAACTGTTTTTT
clone size: -; V gene: TRBV7-8; J gene: TRBJ2-5; D gene: -; CDR3 protein: CASSPGPQETQYF; CDR3 DNA: TGTGCCAGCAGCCCGGGCCCCCAAGAGACCCAGTACTTC
clone size: -; V gene: TRBV27; J gene: TRBJ1-4; D gene: -; CDR3 protein: CASSLLGAREKLFF; CDR3 DNA: TGTGCCAGCAGTTTATTGGGCGCCAGGGAAAAACTGTTTTTT
clone size: -; V gene: TRBV5-1; J gene: TRBJ2-6; D gene: -; CDR3 protein: CASSREGAGANVLTF; CDR3 DNA: TGCGCCAGCAGCCGGGAGGGGGCAGGGGCCAACGTCCTGACTTTC
clone size: -; V gene: TRBV7-2; J gene: TRBJ2-3; D gene: TRBD2; CDR3 protein: CASSSSGGATDTQYF; CDR3 DNA: TGTGCCAGCAGCTCATCCGGGGGGGCAACAGATACGCAGTATTTT
clone size: few; V gene: TRBV30; J gene: TRBJ2-7; D gene: TRBD2; CDR3 protein: CAWAGVSNEQYF; CDR3 DNA: TGTGCCTGGGCGGGAGTGTCGAACGAGCAGTACTTC
clone size: -; V gene: TRBV7-2; J gene: TRBJ2-7; D gene: TRBD2; CDR3 protein: CASSLMGEGYEQYF; CDR3 DNA: TGTGCCAGCAGCCTGATGGGGGAGGGGTACGAGCAGTACTTC
clone size: once; V gene: TRBV6-5; J gene: TRBJ1-5; D gene: -; CDR3 protein: CASSDSNQPQHF; CDR3 DNA: TGTGCCAGCAGCGATAGCAATCAGCCCCAGCATTTT
clone size: -; V gene: TRBV20-1; J gene: TRBJ2-1; D gene: -; CDR3 protein: CSASDWNEQFF; CDR3 DNA: TGCAGTGCTAGTGATTGGAATGAGCAGTTCTTC
clone size: -; V gene: TRBV5-4; J gene: TRBJ1-1; D gene: -; CDR3 protein: CASSHPGVGGENTEAFF; CDR3 DNA: TGTGCCAGCAGCCACCCGGGCGTTGGAGGGGAGAACACTGAAGCTTTCTTT
clone size: -; V gene: TRBV6-1; J gene: TRBJ2-7; D gene: -; CDR3 protein: CASSERGAHYYEQYF; CDR3 DNA: TGTGCCAGCAGTGAACGGGGGGCCCACTACTACGAGCAGTACTTC
clone size: -; V gene: TRBV6-5; J gene: TRBJ1-2; D gene: -; CDR3 protein: CASSYSGAANYGYTF; CDR3 DNA: TGTGCCAGCAGTTACTCGGGGGCCGCTAACTATGGCTACACCTTC
clone size: -; V gene: TRBV4-3; J gene: TRBJ2-7; D gene: -; CDR3 protein: CASSQGPAASSYEQYF; CDR3 DNA: TGCGCCAGCAGCCAAGGTCCAGCAGCTAGCTCCTACGAGCAGTACTTC
clone size: -; V gene: TRBV6-6; J gene: TRBJ2-1; D gene: TRBD1; CDR3 protein: CASSYGGQGRRNEQFF; CDR3 DNA: TGTGCCAGCAGTTACGGGGGACAGGGTAGGAGGAATGAGCAGTTCTTC